This T cell receptor beta chain is from a study of blood T cell repertoires in COVID-19 (TCRdb year 2020). Broadly, across the study: Samples covering the acute and convalescent phases of COVID-19 were provided by collaborators in the United States, Italy and Spain. The dataset comprised deeply sampled blood TCRbeta repertoires from subjects exposed to, actively infected with, or recovered from COVID-19. Where available, HLA class I and class II types were taken from metadata supplied by the sample provider and were not determined by assay-based typing. The samples were drawn from two sources: the first 160 participants of the ongoing ImmuneRACE study, and some 1,300 subjects contributed by 6 global collaborators. The repertoires were released in a freely available public database meant as a resource for research on the immune response to SARS-CoV-2. The sample metadata nearly always contained a de-identified subject ID, COVID-19 status, age in years and sex. The prospective study material was composed of cDNA or gDNA derived from T cells, B-cell-depleted T cells, or PBMCs. Study-wide findings and limitations: Clinical and demographic metadata were provided uncurated, with the amount varying by source and participant.

One collaborating source in Seattle enrolled patients during active infection and followed them longitudinally through the course of disease. The collaborating institutions used their own protocols to collect whole blood in K2EDTA tubes. Collaborator samples were shipped for TCRbeta analysis as frozen whole blood, isolated PBMCs, or DNA extracted from either sample type. Trimming removed 4 bases from V and 1 base from J; the gene matches leave 15 bases unexplained. For CDR1 and CDR2, the germline V gene lists MGHRA and YSYEKL. The CDR3 sequence holds 19 residues, the cysteine and phenylalanine included. The read is trimmed to its CDR3 DNA, 57 bases read in frame from base 1. With respect to this clone: No antigen is known for it. No base-level quality is on record; no much larger clone is a single base apart.

The immunoSEQ Assay, a bias-controlled multiplex PCR, was used to amplify TCRbeta CDR3 regions from genomic DNA. On the authors' methods: Within the assay, amplification of reference gene primers was used to estimate how many nucleated cells each sample contained. Sequence reads were collapsed and filtered to measure the absolute abundance of every unique TCRbeta CDR3 rearrangement. For each sample, productive Simpson clonality was calculated as the square root of Simpson's diversity index across productive rearrangements. Not all clones reach the TCRdb copy of this immuneACCESS table, which keeps in-frame sequences only. Checked studies attribute under half of the gap to unresolved V genes and leave the rest unexplained. V and J calls and clone size come straight from that table; D and trimming were deduced from the DNA. For this sample there are 250,000 to 300,000 clones; less than 90% appear just once. The top ten clones comprise approximately 12% of the sample.

This TCR came from a woman between 25 and 40 years old with COVID-19, enrolled during active disease. The chain is assembled from TRBV4-1 and TRBJ2-1, with 8 central nucleotides matching TRBD2. The sample comprised peripheral blood. The nucleotides are TGCGCCAGCAGCCTCCGGTCCCTAGCGGGCCTAGCGTCCTACAATGAGCAGTTCTTC. It is translated as CASSLRSLAGLASYNEQFF.